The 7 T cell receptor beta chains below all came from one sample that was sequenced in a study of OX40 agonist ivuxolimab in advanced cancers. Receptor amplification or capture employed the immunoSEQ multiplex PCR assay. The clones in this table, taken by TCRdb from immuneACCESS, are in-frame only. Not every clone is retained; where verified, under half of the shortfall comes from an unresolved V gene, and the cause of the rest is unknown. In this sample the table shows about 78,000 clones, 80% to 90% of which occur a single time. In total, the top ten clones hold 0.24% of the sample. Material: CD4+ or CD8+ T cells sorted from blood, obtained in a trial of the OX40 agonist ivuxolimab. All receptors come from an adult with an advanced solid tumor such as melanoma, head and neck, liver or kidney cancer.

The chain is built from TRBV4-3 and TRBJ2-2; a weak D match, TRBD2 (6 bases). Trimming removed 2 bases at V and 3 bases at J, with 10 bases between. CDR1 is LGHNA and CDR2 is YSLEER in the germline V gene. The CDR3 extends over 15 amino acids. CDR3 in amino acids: CASSQSRDYTGELFF. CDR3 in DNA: TGCGCCAGCAGCCAATCCCGGGACTACACCGGGGAGCTGTTTTTT.

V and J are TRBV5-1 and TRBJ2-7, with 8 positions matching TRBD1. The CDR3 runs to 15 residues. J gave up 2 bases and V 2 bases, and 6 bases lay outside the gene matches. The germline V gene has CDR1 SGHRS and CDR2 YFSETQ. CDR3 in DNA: TGCGCCAGCAGCTTAGATCGGACAGGGCCCTACGAGCAGTACTTC. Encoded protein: CASSLDRTGPYEQYF.

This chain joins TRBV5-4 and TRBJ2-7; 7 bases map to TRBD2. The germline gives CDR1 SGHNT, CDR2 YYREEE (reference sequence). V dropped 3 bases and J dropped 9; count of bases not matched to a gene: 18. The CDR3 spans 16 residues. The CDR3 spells CASSSGGTARPGWQYF. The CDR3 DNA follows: TGTGCCAGCAGCTCGGGGGGAACAGCTAGGCCTGGCTGGCAGTACTTC. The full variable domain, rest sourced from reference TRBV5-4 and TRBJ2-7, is ETGVTQSPTHLIKTRGQQVTLRCSSQSGHNTVSWYQQALGQGPQFIFQYYREEENGRGNFPPRFSGLQFPNYSSELNVNALELDDSALYLCASSSGGTARPGWQYFGPGTRLTVT.

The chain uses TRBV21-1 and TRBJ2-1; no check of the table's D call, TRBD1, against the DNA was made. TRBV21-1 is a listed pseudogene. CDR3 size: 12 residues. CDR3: CASTPRGVGQFF. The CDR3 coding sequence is TGTGCCAGCACTCCCAGGGGCGTCGGGCAGTTCTTC.

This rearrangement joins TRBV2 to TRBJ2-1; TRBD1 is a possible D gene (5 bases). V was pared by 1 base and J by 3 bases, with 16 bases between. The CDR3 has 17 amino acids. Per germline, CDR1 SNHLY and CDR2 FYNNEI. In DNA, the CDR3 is TGTGCCAGCAGTGAAGGTGCCAGGACACGTGTCTACAATGAGCAGTTCTTC. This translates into CASSEGARTRVYNEQFF.

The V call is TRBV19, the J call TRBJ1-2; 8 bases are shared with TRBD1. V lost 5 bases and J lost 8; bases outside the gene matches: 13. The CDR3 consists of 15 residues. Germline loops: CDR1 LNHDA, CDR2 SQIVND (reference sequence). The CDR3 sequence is CASSLDLTGTGGYTF. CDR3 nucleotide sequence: TGTGCCAGTAGTCTCGACCTCACCGGGACAGGCGGCTACACCTTC.

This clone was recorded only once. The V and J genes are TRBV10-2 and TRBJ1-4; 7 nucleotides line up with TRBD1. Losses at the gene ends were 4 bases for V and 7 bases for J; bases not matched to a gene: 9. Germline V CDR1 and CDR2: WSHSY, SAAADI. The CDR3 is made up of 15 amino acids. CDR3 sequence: CASSGRTGGGEKLFF. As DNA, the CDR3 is TGCGCCAGCAGTGGCCGGACAGGCGGAGGTGAAAAACTGTTTTTT.